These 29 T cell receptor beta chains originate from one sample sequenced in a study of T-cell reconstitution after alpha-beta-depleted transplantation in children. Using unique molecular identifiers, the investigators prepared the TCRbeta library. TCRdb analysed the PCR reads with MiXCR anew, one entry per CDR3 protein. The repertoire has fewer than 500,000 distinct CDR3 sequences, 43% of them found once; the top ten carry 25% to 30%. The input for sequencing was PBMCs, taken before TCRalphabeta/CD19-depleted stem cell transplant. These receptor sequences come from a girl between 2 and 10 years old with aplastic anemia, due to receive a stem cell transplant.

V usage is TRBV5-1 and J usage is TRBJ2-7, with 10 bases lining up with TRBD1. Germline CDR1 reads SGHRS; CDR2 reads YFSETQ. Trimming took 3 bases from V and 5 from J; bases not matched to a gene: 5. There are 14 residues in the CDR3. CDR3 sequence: CASSSDRGFDEQYF. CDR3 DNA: TGCGCCAGCAGCTCGGACAGGGGGTTTGACGAGCAGTACTTC.

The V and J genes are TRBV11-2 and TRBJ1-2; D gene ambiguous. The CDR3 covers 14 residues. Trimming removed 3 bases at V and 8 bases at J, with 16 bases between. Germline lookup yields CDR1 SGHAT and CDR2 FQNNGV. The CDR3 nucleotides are TGTGCCAGCAGCTTTTTTGGGGTGCTTGGGGGCTACACCTTC. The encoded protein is CASSFFGVLGGYTF.

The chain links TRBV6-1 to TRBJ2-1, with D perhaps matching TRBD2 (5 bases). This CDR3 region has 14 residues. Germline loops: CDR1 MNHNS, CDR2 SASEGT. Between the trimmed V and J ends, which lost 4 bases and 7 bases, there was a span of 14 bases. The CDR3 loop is CASSAGLTSNEQFF. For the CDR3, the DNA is TGTGCCAGCAGTGCCGGACTCACGTCTAATGAGCAGTTCTTC.

The CDR3 reads CSAPSQLQAPNEQFF. Written as DNA, the CDR3 is TGCAGTGCTCCCTCGCAGTTGCAGGCGCCCAATGAGCAGTTCTTC. The genes are TRBV20-1 and TRBJ2-1; no reliable D call. Trimming removed 5 bases at V and 6 bases at J, with 20 bases between. The CDR3 extends over 15 amino acids. Germline V gene sequence: CDR1 DFQATT, CDR2 SNEGSKA (reference sequence).

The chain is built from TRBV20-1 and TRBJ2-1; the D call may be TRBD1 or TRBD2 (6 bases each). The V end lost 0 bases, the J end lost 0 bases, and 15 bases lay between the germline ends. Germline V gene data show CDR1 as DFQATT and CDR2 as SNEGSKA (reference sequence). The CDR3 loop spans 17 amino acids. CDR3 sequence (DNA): TGCAGTGCTAGAGATCCCGGAGGGGGTTTCTCCTACAATGAGCAGTTCTTC. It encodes CSARDPGGGFSYNEQFF.

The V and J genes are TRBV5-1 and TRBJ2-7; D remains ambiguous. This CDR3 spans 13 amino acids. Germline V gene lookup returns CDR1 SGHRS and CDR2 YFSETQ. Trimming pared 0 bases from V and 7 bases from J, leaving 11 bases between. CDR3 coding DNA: TGCGCCAGCAGCTTGGATCGGGCGTGGGAGCAGTACTTC. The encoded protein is CASSLDRAWEQYF.

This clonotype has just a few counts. The CDR3 loop reads CASSLTGPNTIYF. The CDR3 DNA is TGCGCCAGCAGCTTGACAGGGCCAAACACCATATATTTT. The chain uses TRBV5-1 and TRBJ1-3; D possibly corresponds to TRBD1 (6 bases). Germline lookup yields CDR1 SGHRS and CDR2 YFSETQ. Trimming cost V 1 base and J 6 bases, with 8 bases left between them. This CDR3 is 13 amino acids long.

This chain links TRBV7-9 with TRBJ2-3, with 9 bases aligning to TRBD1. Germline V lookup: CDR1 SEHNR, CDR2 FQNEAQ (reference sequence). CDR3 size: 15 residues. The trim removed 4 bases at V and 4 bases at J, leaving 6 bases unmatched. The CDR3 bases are TGTGCCAGCAGCTCTAGGGACAGGGTACCAGATACGCAGTATTTT. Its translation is CASSSRDRVPDTQYF.

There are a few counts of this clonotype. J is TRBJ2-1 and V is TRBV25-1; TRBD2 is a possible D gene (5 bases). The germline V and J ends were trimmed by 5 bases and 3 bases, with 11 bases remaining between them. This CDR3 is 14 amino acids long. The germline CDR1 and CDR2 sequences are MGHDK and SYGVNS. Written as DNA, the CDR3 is TGTGCCAGCAGTCCTTCTCGGGGCTACAATGAGCAGTTCTTC. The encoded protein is CASSPSRGYNEQFF.

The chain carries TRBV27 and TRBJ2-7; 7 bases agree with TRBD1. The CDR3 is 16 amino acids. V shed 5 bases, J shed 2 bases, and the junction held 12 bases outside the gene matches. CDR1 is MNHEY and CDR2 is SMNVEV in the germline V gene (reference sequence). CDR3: CASSILLMTGTYEQYF. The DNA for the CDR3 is TGTGCCAGCAGTATATTATTAATGACAGGGACCTACGAGCAGTACTTC.

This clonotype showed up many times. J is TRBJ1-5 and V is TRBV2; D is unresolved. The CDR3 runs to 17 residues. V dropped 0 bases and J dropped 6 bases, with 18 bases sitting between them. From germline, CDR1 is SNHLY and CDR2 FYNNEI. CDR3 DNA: TGTGCCAGCAGTGAAGCGAAGGTGGCAGGCCGCAGTCAGCCCCAGCATTTT. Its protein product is CASSEAKVAGRSQPQHF.

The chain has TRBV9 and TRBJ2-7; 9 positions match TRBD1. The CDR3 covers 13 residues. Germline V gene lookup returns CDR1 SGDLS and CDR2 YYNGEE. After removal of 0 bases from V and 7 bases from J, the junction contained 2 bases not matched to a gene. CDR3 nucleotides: TGTGCCAGCAGCGTAGAGGACAGGGGTGAGCAGTACTTC. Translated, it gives CASSVEDRGEQYF.

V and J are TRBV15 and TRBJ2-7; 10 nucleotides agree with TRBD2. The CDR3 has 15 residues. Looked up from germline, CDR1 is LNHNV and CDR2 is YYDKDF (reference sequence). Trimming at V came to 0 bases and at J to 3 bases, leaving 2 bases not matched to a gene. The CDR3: CATSRDPSGGYEQYF. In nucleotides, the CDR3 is TGTGCCACCAGCAGAGACCCTAGCGGGGGCTACGAGCAGTACTTC.

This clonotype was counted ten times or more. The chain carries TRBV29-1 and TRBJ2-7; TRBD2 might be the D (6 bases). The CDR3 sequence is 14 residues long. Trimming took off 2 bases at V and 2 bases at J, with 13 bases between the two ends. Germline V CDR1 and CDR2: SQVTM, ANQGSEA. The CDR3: CSVETGEKTYEQYF. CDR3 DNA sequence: TGCAGCGTTGAAACGGGAGAAAAGACCTACGAGCAGTACTTC.

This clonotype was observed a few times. CDR3 amino acids: CASSSRRTGKPQETQYF. The DNA for the CDR3 is TGTGCCAGCAGCTCACGACGGACAGGGAAACCTCAAGAGACCCAGTACTTC. This chain links TRBV7-9 with TRBJ2-5; 8 bases are a match to TRBD1. The V segment lost 4 bases and the J segment 2 bases; nucleotides outside the gene matches: 12. Per germline, CDR1 SEHNR and CDR2 FQNEAQ (reference sequence). The CDR3 contains 17 residues.

CDR3 sequence: CASSRTSGLQETQYF. The CDR3 DNA reads TGCGCCAGCAGCCGGACTAGCGGCTTGCAAGAGACCCAGTACTTC. V usage is TRBV5-1 and J usage is TRBJ2-5; 10 nucleotides agree with TRBD2. Germline V lookup: CDR1 SGHRS, CDR2 YFSETQ. Losses at the gene ends were 4 bases for V and 2 bases for J; bases not matched to a gene: 5. There are 15 residues in the CDR3.

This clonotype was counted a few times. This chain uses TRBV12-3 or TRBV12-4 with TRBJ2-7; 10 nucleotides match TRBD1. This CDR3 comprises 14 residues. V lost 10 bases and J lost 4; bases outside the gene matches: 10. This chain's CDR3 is CATRTGTGVYEQYF. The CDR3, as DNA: TGTGCCACCAGAACCGGGACAGGGGTGTACGAGCAGTACTTC.

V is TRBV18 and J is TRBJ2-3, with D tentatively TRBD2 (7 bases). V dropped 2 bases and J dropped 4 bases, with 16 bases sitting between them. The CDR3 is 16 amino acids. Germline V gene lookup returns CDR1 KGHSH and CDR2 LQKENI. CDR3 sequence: CASSPSGGAPSDTQYF. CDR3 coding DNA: TGTGCCAGCTCACCATCGGGGGGCGCCCCCTCAGATACGCAGTATTTT.

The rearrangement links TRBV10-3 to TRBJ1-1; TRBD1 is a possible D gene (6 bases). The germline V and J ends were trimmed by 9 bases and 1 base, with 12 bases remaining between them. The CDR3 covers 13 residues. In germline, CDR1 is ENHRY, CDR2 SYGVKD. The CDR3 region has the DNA TGTGCCATTCACCCGGACAGGAACACTGAAGCTTTCTTT. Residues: CAIHPDRNTEAFF.

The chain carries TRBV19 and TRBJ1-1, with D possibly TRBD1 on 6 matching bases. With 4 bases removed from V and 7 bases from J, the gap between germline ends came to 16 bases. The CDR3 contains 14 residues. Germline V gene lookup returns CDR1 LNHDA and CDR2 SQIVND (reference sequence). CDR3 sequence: CASSTSHRAGEAFF. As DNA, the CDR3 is TGTGCCAGTAGTACGTCCCACAGGGCGGGTGAAGCTTTCTTT.

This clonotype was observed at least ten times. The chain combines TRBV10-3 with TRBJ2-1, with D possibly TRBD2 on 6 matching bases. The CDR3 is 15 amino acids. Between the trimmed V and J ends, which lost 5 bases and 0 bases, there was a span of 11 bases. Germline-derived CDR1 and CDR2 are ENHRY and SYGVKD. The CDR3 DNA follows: TGTGCCATCAGTAAGGAGGGCAGCTCCTACAATGAGCAGTTCTTC. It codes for CAISKEGSSYNEQFF.

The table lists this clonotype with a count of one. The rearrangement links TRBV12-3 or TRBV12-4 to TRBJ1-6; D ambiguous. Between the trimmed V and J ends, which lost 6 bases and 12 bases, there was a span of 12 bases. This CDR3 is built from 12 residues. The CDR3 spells CASRWTSEPLHF. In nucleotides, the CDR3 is TGTGCCAGCAGGTGGACCTCTGAACCCCTCCACTTT.

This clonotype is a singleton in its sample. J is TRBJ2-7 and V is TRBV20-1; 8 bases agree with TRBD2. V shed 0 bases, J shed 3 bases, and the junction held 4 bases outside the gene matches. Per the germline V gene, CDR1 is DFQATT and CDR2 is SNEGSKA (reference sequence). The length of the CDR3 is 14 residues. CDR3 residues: CSARDTSGNYEQYF. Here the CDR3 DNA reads TGCAGTGCTAGAGACACTAGCGGCAACTACGAGCAGTACTTC.

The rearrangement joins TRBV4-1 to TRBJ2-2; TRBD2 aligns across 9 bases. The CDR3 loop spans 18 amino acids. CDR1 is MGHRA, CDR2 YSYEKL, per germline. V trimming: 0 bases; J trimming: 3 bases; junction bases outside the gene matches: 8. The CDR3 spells CASSQDAGLALDTGELFF. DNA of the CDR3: TGCGCCAGCAGCCAAGATGCGGGACTAGCACTAGACACCGGGGAGCTGTTTTTT.

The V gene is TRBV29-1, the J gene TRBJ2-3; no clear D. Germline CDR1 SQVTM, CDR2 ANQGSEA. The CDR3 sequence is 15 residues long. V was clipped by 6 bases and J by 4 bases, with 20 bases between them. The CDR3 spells CSVIPPLIIADTQYF. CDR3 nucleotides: TGCAGCGTGATTCCCCCCTTGATTATCGCAGATACGCAGTATTTT.

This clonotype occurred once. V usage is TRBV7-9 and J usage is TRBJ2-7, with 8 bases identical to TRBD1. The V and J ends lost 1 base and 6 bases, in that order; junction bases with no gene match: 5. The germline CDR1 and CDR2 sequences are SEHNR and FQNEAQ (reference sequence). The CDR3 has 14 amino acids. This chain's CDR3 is CASSLVGQGTEQYF. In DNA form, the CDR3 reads TGTGCCAGCAGCTTAGTCGGACAGGGTACCGAGCAGTACTTC.

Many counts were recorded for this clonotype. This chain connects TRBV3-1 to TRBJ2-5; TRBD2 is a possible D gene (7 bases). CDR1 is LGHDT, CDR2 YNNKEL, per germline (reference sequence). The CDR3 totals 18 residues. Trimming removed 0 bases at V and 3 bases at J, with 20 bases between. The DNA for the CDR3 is TGTGCCAGCAGCCAAGATACCCGACTAGCAGGGGAGGAAGAGACCCAGTACTTC. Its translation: CASSQDTRLAGEEETQYF.

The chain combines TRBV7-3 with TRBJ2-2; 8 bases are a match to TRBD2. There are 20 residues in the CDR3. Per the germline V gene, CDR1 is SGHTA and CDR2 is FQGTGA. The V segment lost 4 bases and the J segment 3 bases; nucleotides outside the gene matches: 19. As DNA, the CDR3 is TGTGCCAGCAGCTCCCAACCGTCGAGAGCGGGGGCGTGGGACACCGGGGAGCTGTTTTTT. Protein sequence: CASSSQPSRAGAWDTGELFF.

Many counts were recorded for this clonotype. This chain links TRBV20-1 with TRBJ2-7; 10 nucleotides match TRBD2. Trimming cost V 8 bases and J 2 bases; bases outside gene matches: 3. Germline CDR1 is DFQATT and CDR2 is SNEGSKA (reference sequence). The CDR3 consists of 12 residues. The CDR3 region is CSSGTSAYEQYF. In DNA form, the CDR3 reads TGCAGTTCCGGGACTAGCGCCTACGAGCAGTACTTC.